This T cell receptor beta chain originates from a study of T cells after posttransplantation cyclophosphamide. TCRdb keeps only in-frame clones here, not all; method: immunoSEQ multiplex PCR. The sample has around 6,200 clones; approximately 90% are singletons. Busulfan-fludarabine conditioning, marrow transplant, and cyclophosphamide on days +3 and +4 were administered. V lost 7 bases and J lost 1, with 19 bases in between. In germline, CDR1 is LNHDA, CDR2 SQIVND (reference sequence). The length of the CDR3 is 16 residues. This sequence joins TRBV19 and TRBJ2-5; possibly TRBD2 for D (6 bases). Specimen: CD8+ T cells sorted from blood, collected after allogeneic stem cell transplant with posttransplant cyclophosphamide. The receptor's source is a male patient aged 60-70 years who received an allogeneic stem cell transplant from a related donor and was CMV-positive. The T cells may come from the graft donor. CDR3 coding DNA: TGTGCCAGTACTGAGCGCGGGACGGCGGCCCAAGAGACCCAGTACTTC. Protein sequence: CASTERGTAAQETQYF.